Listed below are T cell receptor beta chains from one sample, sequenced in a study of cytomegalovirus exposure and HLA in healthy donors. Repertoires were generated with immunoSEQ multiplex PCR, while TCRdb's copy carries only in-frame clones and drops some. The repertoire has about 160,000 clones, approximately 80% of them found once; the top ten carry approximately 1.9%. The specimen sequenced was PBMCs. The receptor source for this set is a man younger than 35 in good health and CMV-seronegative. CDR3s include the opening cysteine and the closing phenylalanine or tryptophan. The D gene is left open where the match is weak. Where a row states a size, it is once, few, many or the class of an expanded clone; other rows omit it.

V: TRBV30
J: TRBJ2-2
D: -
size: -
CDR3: CAWQGGARVGELFF
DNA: TGTGCCTGGCAAGGGGGGGCTCGGGTCGGGGAGCTGTTTTTT

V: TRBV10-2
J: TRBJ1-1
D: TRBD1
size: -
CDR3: CASAGTGNTEAFF
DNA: TGCGCCAGCGCCGGGACAGGGAACACTGAAGCTTTCTTT

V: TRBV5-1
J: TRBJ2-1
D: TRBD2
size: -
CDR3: CASSSELSGRARNEQFF
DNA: TGCGCCAGCAGCTCGGAGCTTAGCGGGAGGGCGAGGAATGAGCAGTTCTTC

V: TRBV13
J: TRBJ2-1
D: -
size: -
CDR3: CASSPRVTGPQGLDNEQFF
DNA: TGTGCCAGCAGCCCGCGGGTGACAGGCCCTCAAGGGCTGGACAATGAGCAGTTCTTC

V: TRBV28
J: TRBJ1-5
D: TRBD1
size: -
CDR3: CAIQAGGQPQHF
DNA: TGTGCCATCCAAGCAGGGGGACAGCCCCAGCATTTT

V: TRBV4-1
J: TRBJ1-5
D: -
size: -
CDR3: CASSQGRSGGQPQHF
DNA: TGCGCCAGCAGCCAAGGGAGGTCGGGGGGGCAGCCCCAGCATTTT

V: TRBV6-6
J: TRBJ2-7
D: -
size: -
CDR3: CASSYSIVNYEQYF
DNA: TGTGCCAGCAGTTACTCGATAGTAAACTACGAGCAGTACTTC

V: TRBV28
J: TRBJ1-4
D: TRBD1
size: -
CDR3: CASSLGGGSSNEKLFF
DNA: TGTGCCAGCAGTTTAGGAGGGGGCTCGTCTAATGAAAAACTGTTTTTT

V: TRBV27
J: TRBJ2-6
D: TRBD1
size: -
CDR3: CASSLSGTGSFRGANVLTF
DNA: TGTGCCAGCAGTTTATCGGGGACAGGGTCTTTTAGGGGGGCCAACGTCCTGACTTTC

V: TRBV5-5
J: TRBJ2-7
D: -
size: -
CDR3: CASCAAGLGYEQYF
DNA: TGTGCCAGCTGCGCGGCGGGACTGGGCTACGAGCAGTACTTC

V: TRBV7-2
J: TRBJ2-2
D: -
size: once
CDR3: CASSLARNTGELFF
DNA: TGTGCCAGCAGCTTAGCCCGGAACACCGGGGAGCTGTTTTTT

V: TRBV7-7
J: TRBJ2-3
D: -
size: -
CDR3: CASSLGRTVSSTDTQYF
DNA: TGTGCCAGCAGCTTAGGGAGGACAGTTTCTAGCACAGATACGCAGTATTTT

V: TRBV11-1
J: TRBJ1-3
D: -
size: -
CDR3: CASTDTDKRRNTIYF
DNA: TGTGCCAGCACTGATACAGACAAACGAAGAAACACCATATATTTT

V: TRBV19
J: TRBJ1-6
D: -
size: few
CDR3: CASSMVGGLSSYNSPLHF
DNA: TGTGCCAGTAGTATGGTCGGCGGGCTCAGCTCCTATAATTCACCCCTCCACTTT

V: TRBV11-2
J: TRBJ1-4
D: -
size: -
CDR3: CASSPTFEFEKLFF
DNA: TGTGCCAGCAGCCCCACGTTTGAGTTTGAAAAACTGTTTTTT

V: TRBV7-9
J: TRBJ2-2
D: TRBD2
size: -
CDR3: CSSSLVTGGPGTGELFF
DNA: TGTTCCAGCAGCTTAGTTACGGGAGGGCCGGGCACCGGGGAGCTGTTTTTT

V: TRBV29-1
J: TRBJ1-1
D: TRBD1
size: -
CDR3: CSAWTGMNTEAFF
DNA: TGCAGCGCATGGACAGGAATGAACACTGAAGCTTTCTTT

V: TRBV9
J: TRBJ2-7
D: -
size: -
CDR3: CASSADEASGYEQYF
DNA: TGTGCCAGCAGCGCCGATGAAGCCAGCGGGTACGAGCAGTACTTC

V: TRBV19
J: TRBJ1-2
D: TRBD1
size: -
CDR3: CASSLNRGYGYTF
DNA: TGTGCCAGTAGTCTGAACAGGGGCTATGGCTACACCTTC

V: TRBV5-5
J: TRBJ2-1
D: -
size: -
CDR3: CASSRLVLTDEQFF
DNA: TGTGCCAGCAGCAGACTAGTATTAACGGATGAGCAGTTCTTC

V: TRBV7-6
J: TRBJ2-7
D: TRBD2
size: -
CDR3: CASSPHEAGELVEQYF
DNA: TGTGCCAGCAGCCCCCACGAAGCGGGAGAGTTAGTCGAGCAGTACTTC

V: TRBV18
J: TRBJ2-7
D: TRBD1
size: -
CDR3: CASSETGDLYYEQYF
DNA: TGTGCCAGCTCAGAGACAGGGGACCTCTACTACGAGCAGTACTTC

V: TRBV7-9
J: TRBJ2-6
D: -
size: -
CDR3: CASVRTAAGKLGANVLTF
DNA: TGTGCCAGCGTACGGACGGCCGCAGGGAAATTAGGGGCCAACGTCCTGACTTTC

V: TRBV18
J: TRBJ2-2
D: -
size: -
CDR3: CASSPVAQGPGELFF
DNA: TGTGCCAGCTCACCAGTAGCCCAGGGGCCCGGGGAGCTGTTTTTT

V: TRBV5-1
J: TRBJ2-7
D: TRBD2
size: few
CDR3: CASSLERGWEQYF
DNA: TGCGCCAGCAGCTTGGAGCGGGGTTGGGAGCAGTACTTC

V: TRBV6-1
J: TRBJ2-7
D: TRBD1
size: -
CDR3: CASSDFQGARDEQYF
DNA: TGTGCCAGCAGTGATTTTCAGGGGGCGAGGGACGAGCAGTACTTC

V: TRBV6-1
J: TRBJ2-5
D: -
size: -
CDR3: CASRGSGEETQYF
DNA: TGTGCCAGCCGGGGGTCGGGGGAAGAGACCCAGTACTTC

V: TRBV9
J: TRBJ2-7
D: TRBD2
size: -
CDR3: CASSVGWLAGAYEQYF
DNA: TGTGCCAGCAGCGTAGGGTGGCTAGCGGGAGCCTACGAGCAGTACTTC

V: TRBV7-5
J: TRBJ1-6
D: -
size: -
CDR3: CARSLGGPGHDNSPLHF
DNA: TGTGCCAGAAGCTTAGGGGGACCGGGACACGATAATTCACCCCTCCACTTT

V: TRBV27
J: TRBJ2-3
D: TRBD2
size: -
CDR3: CASSLVGRADTQYF
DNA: TGTGCCAGCAGTTTAGTCGGGAGGGCAGATACGCAGTATTTT

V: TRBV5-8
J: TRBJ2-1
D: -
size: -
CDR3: CASSRGGLLSYNEQFF
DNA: TGTGCCAGCAGTAGGGGAGGACTCCTATCCTACAATGAGCAGTTCTTC